Below, 30 T cell receptor beta chains from the same sample are listed, as sequenced in a study of identical twins. In TCRdb, the 5' RACE reads were re-called with MiXCR into one record per CDR3 protein. The sample yields about 530,000 distinct CDR3 sequences, approximately 16% seen once. These same data were also listed under a study on yellow fever vaccine responses in identical twins.

The sequencing sample was made of CD4+ T cells sorted from blood. Receptor source: a woman aged 18-30 years in good health.

This clonotype was counted only a few times. The chain employs TRBV20-1 and TRBJ1-2; 8 bases are a match to TRBD1. From germline, CDR1 is DFQATT and CDR2 SNEGSKA (reference sequence). Germline trimming cut 5 bases from V and 9 bases from J; bases unmatched to any gene: 5. This CDR3 spans 11 amino acids. CDR3 nucleotides: TGCAGTGCTGGACAGGGTGTCAGCTACACCTTC. It specifies CSAGQGVSYTF.

In this sample, this clonotype turned up a few times. The V call is TRBV6-5, the J call TRBJ1-2, with 7 nucleotides matching TRBD1. The trim removed 6 bases at V and 5 bases at J, leaving 3 bases unmatched. CDR3 length equals 12 residues. The V gene's germline CDR1 is MNHEY and CDR2 SVGAGI. The CDR3 nucleotides read TGTGCCAGCAGACAGGGGCCATATGGCTACACCTTC. It codes for CASRQGPYGYTF.

This clonotype was counted only a few times. V gene TRBV12-3 or TRBV12-4 combines with J gene TRBJ2-3; TRBD2 agrees at 7 bases. The length of the CDR3 is 13 residues. V shed 8 bases and J 9 bases; nucleotides not matched to a gene: 11. The CDR3 loop is CASSWEGKYTQYF. In DNA form, the CDR3 reads TGTGCCAGCTCTTGGGAGGGAAAGTACACGCAGTATTTT.

The V call is TRBV11-2, the J call TRBJ2-6; 11 bases agree with TRBD2. This CDR3 spans 22 amino acids. Germline CDR1 and CDR2: SGHAT and FQNNGV. With 2 bases clipped from V and 3 bases from J, the junction kept 18 bases outside the gene matches. CDR3 bases: TGTGCCAGCAGCTTATATCGTCTAGCGGGAGGAATCGAGTCTAATGGGGCCAACGTCCTGACTTTC. This gives the protein CASSLYRLAGGIESNGANVLTF. Together with reference TRBV11-2 and TRBJ2-6, the CDR3 gives the full variable domain: EAGVAQSPRYKIIEKRQSVAFWCNPISGHATLYWYQQILGQGPKLLIQFQNNGVVDDSQLPKDRFSAERLKGVDSTLKIQPAKLEDSAVYLCASSLYRLAGGIESNGANVLTFGAGSRLTVL.

This clonotype turned up a few times. The chain recombines TRBV28 with TRBJ2-7, with D maybe TRBD1 (6 bases). In germline, CDR1 is MDHEN, CDR2 SYDVKM. The CDR3 sequence is 13 residues long. V was cut by 6 bases and J by 5 bases, with 14 bases left in between. As DNA, the CDR3 is TGTGCCAGCAGAACCGGGACATCAAACGAGCAGTACTTC. It specifies CASRTGTSNEQYF. The variable domain in full, with the rest retrieved from reference TRBV28 and TRBJ2-7, is DVKVTQSSRYLVKRTGEKVFLECVQDMDHENMFWYRQDPGLGLRLIYFSYDVKMKEKGDIPEGYSVSREKKERFSLILESASTNQTSMYLCASRTGTSNEQYFGPGTRLTVT.

The rearrangement uses TRBV5-1 and TRBJ2-7; D call uncertain. The CDR3 is 14 amino acids. Trimming cost V 1 base and J 4 bases, with 12 bases left between them. CDR1 and CDR2 (germline): SGHRS, YFSETQ. The DNA for the CDR3 is TGCGCCAGCAGCTTGCCGAAGACGGGTTACGAGCAGTACTTC. This sequence encodes CASSLPKTGYEQYF.

This clonotype was picked up a small number of times. The CDR3 nucleotides are TGTGCCAGCAGTTTATACGTAGGGACAGGGGGCCATGAGCAGTTCTTC. This translates into CASSLYVGTGGHEQFF. The rearrangement links TRBV28 to TRBJ2-1, with 12 bases aligning to TRBD1. The V gene end was trimmed by 1 base and the J gene end by 8 bases; junction bases not matched to a gene: 6. Per germline, CDR1 MDHEN and CDR2 SYDVKM. The CDR3 spans 16 residues.

CDR3 nucleotides: TGTGCCAGCAACTACGGACTAGCGGGAGGTCGGGAGACCCAGTACTTC. This encodes CASNYGLAGGRETQYF. The V gene is TRBV7-2, the J gene TRBJ2-5; 14 bases align to TRBD2. The germline gives CDR1 SGHTA, CDR2 FQGNSA. Losses at the gene ends were 7 bases for V and 5 bases for J; bases not matched to a gene: 9. The CDR3 covers 16 residues.

The table lists this clonotype with a few counts. This chain uses TRBV7-9 with TRBJ2-7, with 8 bases that match TRBD2. This CDR3 comprises 15 residues. The V and J ends lost 3 bases and 3 bases, in that order; junction bases with no gene match: 7. CDR1 and CDR2 (germline): SEHNR, FQNEAQ (reference sequence). The CDR3 protein is CASSFPGGPIYEQYF. The CDR3 DNA sequence: TGTGCCAGCAGCTTTCCGGGAGGGCCGATCTACGAGCAGTACTTC.

This clonotype appeared a few times. The rearrangement joins TRBV3-1 to TRBJ2-5; no clear D. The CDR3 loop spans 12 amino acids. The V and J ends lost 4 bases and 5 bases respectively, with 8 bases between them. Germline V lookup: CDR1 LGHDT, CDR2 YNNKEL (reference sequence). The CDR3 DNA reads as TGTGCCAGCAGCCTCGCGGTTGAGACCCAGTACTTC. Translated, it gives CASSLAVETQYF.

This clonotype occurred a few times. V gene TRBV9 combines with J gene TRBJ1-1, with D possibly matching TRBD1 (5 bases). Trimming removed 0 bases at V and 2 bases at J, with 14 bases between. The CDR3 spans 16 residues. Per germline, CDR1 SGDLS and CDR2 YYNGEE. The CDR3 bases are TGTGCCAGCAGCGTAGGGGAGGGGATGGTTAACACTGAAGCTTTCTTT. This translates into CASSVGEGMVNTEAFF.

Only a few counts were recorded for this clonotype. The chain couples TRBV5-1 to TRBJ2-3; the D call may be TRBD1 or TRBD2 (6 bases each). The CDR3 has 15 residues. The germline V and J ends were trimmed by 4 bases and 4 bases, with 16 bases remaining between them. Germline CDR1 reads SGHRS; CDR2 reads YFSETQ. The CDR3 loop reads CASSPHGGQADTQYF. The CDR3 DNA is TGCGCCAGCAGCCCCCATGGGGGGCAGGCAGATACGCAGTATTTT.

This rearrangement joins TRBV24-1 to TRBJ2-2; TRBD1 agrees at 10 bases. The V gene's germline CDR1 is KGHDR and CDR2 SFDVKD. Trimming removed 4 bases from V and 5 bases from J; junction bases left unmatched: 9. This CDR3 has 17 residues. The CDR3 coding sequence is TGTGCCACCAGTGACGCGCCGGGACAGGGGAGTACCGGGGAGCTGTTTTTT. This translates into CATSDAPGQGSTGELFF.

The chain recombines TRBV5-1 with TRBJ2-3, with 13 bases fitting TRBD2. Germline V gene data show CDR1 as SGHRS and CDR2 as YFSETQ. V shed 2 bases and J 6 bases; nucleotides not matched to a gene: 6. The CDR3 is 16 residues long. The CDR3 reads CASSFQLAGGPDTQYF. As DNA, the CDR3 is TGCGCCAGCAGCTTCCAACTAGCGGGGGGGCCTGATACGCAGTATTTT.

Only a few counts were recorded for this clonotype. V usage is TRBV6-1 and J usage is TRBJ2-1, with 11 positions matching TRBD2. There are 18 residues in the CDR3. J gave up 7 bases and V 7 bases, and 18 bases lay outside the gene matches. Germline V gene lookup returns CDR1 MNHNS and CDR2 SASEGT. For the CDR3, the DNA is TGTGCCAGCACCCTAACCCCCCTACTAGCGGGAGTCTATAATGAGCAGTTCTTC. Protein: CASTLTPLLAGVYNEQFF.

The chain recombines TRBV3-1 with TRBJ1-1; D ambiguous. The CDR3 has 15 residues. V was shortened by 3 bases and J by 0 bases, with 11 bases between the two germline ends. Germline values: CDR1 LGHDT, CDR2 YNNKEL (reference sequence). The CDR3 loop reads CASSQSAGLNTEAFF. CDR3 nucleotides: TGTGCCAGCAGCCAGAGTGCAGGCCTGAACACTGAAGCTTTCTTT.

This chain uses TRBV14 with TRBJ2-5; the D gene is possibly TRBD1 (5 bases). V was shortened by 0 bases and J by 5 bases, with 13 bases between the two germline ends. CDR3 length equals 15 residues. Germline lookup yields CDR1 SGHDN and CDR2 FVKESK. The DNA for the CDR3 is TGTGCCAGCAGCCAAGACCAGGGTAACAGGGAGACCCAGTACTTC. Translated, it gives CASSQDQGNRETQYF.

There are many counts of this clonotype. Here the CDR3 DNA reads TGCAGTGCTAGAGTTGGGGCACGGATCAATGAGCAGTTCTTC. Amino acids: CSARVGARINEQFF. This sequence joins TRBV20-1 and TRBJ2-1; a weak D match, TRBD1 (5 bases). This CDR3 spans 14 amino acids. V dropped 1 base and J dropped 6 bases, with 13 bases sitting between them. Germline V lookup: CDR1 DFQATT, CDR2 SNEGSKA (reference sequence).

At least ten counts were recorded for this clonotype. V gene TRBV29-1 combines with J gene TRBJ1-2, with TRBD1 matching over 9 bases. CDR1 is SQVTM, CDR2 ANQGSEA, per germline. V trimming: 6 bases; J trimming: 5 bases; junction bases outside the gene matches: 10. CDR3 length equals 14 residues. The CDR3 DNA follows: TGCAGCGTGGACATGGACAGGGGAGGTTATGGCTACACCTTC. It specifies CSVDMDRGGYGYTF.

There are many counts of this clonotype. This sequence joins TRBV4-1 and TRBJ2-7, with D possibly matching TRBD1 (6 bases). Germline loops: CDR1 MGHRA, CDR2 YSYEKL. Trimming cost V 0 bases and J 3 bases, with 15 bases left between them. CDR3 length: 16 residues. The CDR3 is CASSQEIQGLIYEQYF. DNA for the CDR3: TGCGCCAGCAGCCAAGAAATTCAGGGGCTGATCTACGAGCAGTACTTC.

The chain recombines TRBV5-5 with TRBJ2-2, with D perhaps TRBD2 (5 bases). V was pared by 8 bases and J by 9 bases, with 17 bases between. The CDR3 has 13 residues. Per germline, CDR1 SGHKS and CDR2 YYEKEE (reference sequence). The CDR3 DNA is TGTGCCAGGGGCCCCGGGGTTCGCTGGGAGCTGTTTTTT. Encoded protein: CARGPGVRWELFF.

Only a few counts were recorded for this clonotype. The J gene is TRBJ2-1, the V gene TRBV14; possible D gene TRBD2, 6 bases. The CDR3 is made up of 12 amino acids. Germline V CDR1 and CDR2: SGHDN, FVKESK. V dropped 4 bases and J dropped 12 bases, with 13 bases sitting between them. In DNA form, the CDR3 reads TGTGCCAGCAGCCCGCTCACTAGCCGGCAGTTCTTC. Amino acid sequence: CASSPLTSRQFF.

This clonotype was observed at least ten times. The genes are TRBV20-1 and TRBJ2-7; 9 nucleotides line up with TRBD2. With 6 bases clipped from V and 6 bases from J, the junction kept 9 bases outside the gene matches. Germline assignment: CDR1 DFQATT and CDR2 SNEGSKA (reference sequence). The CDR3 loop spans 13 amino acids. CDR3 protein: CSASSGSSREQYV. CDR3 bases: TGCAGTGCCAGTAGCGGGAGCTCGCGCGAGCAGTACGTC.

In DNA, the CDR3 is TGTGCCAGCAGTGAAGTAGGACTTTATGGCTACACCTTC. Its protein product is CASSEVGLYGYTF. The chain uses TRBV2 and TRBJ1-2; D uncertain. The CDR3 is made up of 13 amino acids. The germline CDR1 and CDR2 sequences are SNHLY and FYNNEI. Trimming took off 1 base at V and 5 bases at J, with 8 bases between the two ends.

This clonotype appeared a few times. The genes are TRBV7-3 and TRBJ2-7, with D unresolved. The CDR3 totals 13 residues. V was pared by 0 bases and J by 5 bases, with 8 bases between. Germline assignment: CDR1 SGHTA and CDR2 FQGTGA. The CDR3 nucleotides are TGTGCCAGCAGCTTAACAGGGATCAACGAGCAGTACTTC. This sequence encodes CASSLTGINEQYF.

This clonotype came up a few times. The chain employs TRBV7-9 and TRBJ2-3, with TRBD2 matching 11 bases. Germline CDR1 reads SEHNR; CDR2 reads FQNEAQ (reference sequence). This CDR3 has 16 amino acids. The V and J ends lost 2 bases and 5 bases, in that order; junction bases with no gene match: 6. The CDR3 coding sequence is TGTGCCAGCAGCTTAATTAGCGGGGGGGCCGGAGATACGCAGTATTTT. It is translated as CASSLISGGAGDTQYF. The full variable domain, in which reference TRBV7-9 and TRBJ2-3 provide the parts outside the CDR3, is DTGVSQNPRHKITKRGQNVTFRCDPISEHNRLYWYRQTLGQGPEFLTYFQNEAQLEKSRLLSDRFSAERPKGSFSTLEIQRTEQGDSAMYLCASSLISGGAGDTQYFGPGTRLTVL.

This clonotype was counted many times. The chain couples TRBV29-1 to TRBJ2-7; 10 positions agree with TRBD1. There are 18 residues in the CDR3. The germline V gene encodes CDR1 SQVTM and CDR2 ANQGSEA. The V gene end was trimmed by 4 bases and the J gene end by 2 bases; junction bases not matched to a gene: 17. This chain's CDR3 is CSVVEDRGTVIKTYEQYF. In nucleotides, the CDR3 is TGCAGCGTTGTGGAGGACAGGGGGACCGTAATCAAAACCTACGAGCAGTACTTC.

This chain connects TRBV24-1 to TRBJ2-1; the D gene could be TRBD1 or TRBD2 (5 bases each). V lost 1 base, J lost 5 bases, and 11 bases lay in between. Germline V CDR1 and CDR2: KGHDR, SFDVKD. The CDR3 extends over 15 amino acids. The DNA for the CDR3 is TGTGCCACCAGTGATTTCGGGGACCGCCACAATGAGCAGTTCTTC. Protein: CATSDFGDRHNEQFF.

V gene TRBV10-3 combines with J gene TRBJ2-1, with 10 bases fitting TRBD2. CDR1 and CDR2 (germline): ENHRY, SYGVKD. The V segment lost 8 bases and the J segment 5 bases; nucleotides outside the gene matches: 3. This CDR3 region has 13 residues. CDR3: CAIGLAGDNEQFF. In nucleotides, the CDR3 is TGTGCCATCGGGCTAGCGGGGGACAATGAGCAGTTCTTC.

This clonotype has only a few counts. This sequence joins TRBV5-6 and TRBJ2-1; D ambiguous. The germline V gene has CDR1 SGHDT and CDR2 YYEEEE. The CDR3 is made up of 17 amino acids. With 3 bases removed from V and 3 bases from J, the gap between germline ends came to 19 bases. CDR3 nucleotide sequence: TGTGCCAGCAGCTACCTGCCTTCGAGCAGCCACTACAATGAGCAGTTCTTC. This translates into CASSYLPSSSHYNEQFF.